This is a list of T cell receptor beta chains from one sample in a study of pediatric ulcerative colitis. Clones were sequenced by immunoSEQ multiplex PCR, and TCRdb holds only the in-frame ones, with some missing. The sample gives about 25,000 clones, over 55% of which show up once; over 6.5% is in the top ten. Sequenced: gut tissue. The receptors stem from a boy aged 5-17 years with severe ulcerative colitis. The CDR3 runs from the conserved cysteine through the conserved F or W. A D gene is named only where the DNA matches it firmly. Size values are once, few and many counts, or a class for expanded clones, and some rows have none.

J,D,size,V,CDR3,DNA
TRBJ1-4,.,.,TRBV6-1,CASSENKGMTNEKLFF,TGTGCCAGCAGTGAAAACAAGGGGATGACTAATGAAAAACTGTTTTTT
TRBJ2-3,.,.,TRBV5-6,CASSSLADTQYF,TGTGCCAGCAGCTCCCTGGCGGATACGCAGTATTTT
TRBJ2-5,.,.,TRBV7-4,CASSEKWGLDWGIQETQYF,TGTGCCAGCAGCGAAAAGTGGGGGTTAGACTGGGGTATTCAAGAGACCCAGTACTTC
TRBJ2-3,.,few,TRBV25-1,CASSDFGGTSTDTQYF,TGTGCCAGCAGTGATTTTGGGGGAACAAGCACAGATACGCAGTATTTT
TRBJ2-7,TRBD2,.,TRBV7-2,CASSLGTSGRLYEQYF,TGTGCCAGCAGCTTAGGGACTAGCGGGAGATTATACGAGCAGTACTTC
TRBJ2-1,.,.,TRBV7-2,CASSHGAAAYNEQFF,TGTGCCAGCAGCCATGGGGCGGCGGCCTACAATGAGCAGTTCTTC
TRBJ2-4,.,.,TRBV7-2,CASSLEGGGSEIQYF,TGTGCCAGCAGCTTAGAAGGGGGTGGTTCGGAGATTCAGTACTTC
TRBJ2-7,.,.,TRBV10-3,CAISESSGQFHEQYF,TGTGCCATCAGTGAGTCTTCCGGACAGTTCCACGAGCAGTACTTC
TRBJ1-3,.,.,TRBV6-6,CASSYVGSSGNTIYF,TGTGCCAGCAGTTACGTGGGGTCCTCTGGAAACACCATATATTTT
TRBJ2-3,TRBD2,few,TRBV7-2,CASSASTSSQYF,TGTGCCAGCAGCGCCTCGACTAGCTCGCAGTATTTT
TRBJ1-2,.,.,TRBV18,CASSPVEGNYGYTF,TGTGCCAGCTCACCGGTAGAGGGTAACTATGGCTACACCTTC
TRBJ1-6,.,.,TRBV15,CATSRDRRTGRSPLHF,TGTGCCACCAGCAGAGATAGGAGAACAGGGAGATCACCCCTCCACTTT
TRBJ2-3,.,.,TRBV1,CTSSQGGTSGPTDTQYF,TGCACCAGCAGCCAAGGTGGAACTAGCGGGCCCACAGATACGCAGTATTTT
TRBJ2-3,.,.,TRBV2,CASSERSGGTDTQYF,TGTGCCAGCAGTGAACGGTCAGGGGGCACAGATACGCAGTATTTT
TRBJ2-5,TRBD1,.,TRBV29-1,CSVDRGLPETQYF,TGCAGCGTGGACAGGGGCCTCCCAGAGACCCAGTACTTC
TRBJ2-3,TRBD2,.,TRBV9,CASSARGELSDTQYF,TGTGCCAGCAGCGCCCGGGGGGAGCTCTCAGATACGCAGTATTTT
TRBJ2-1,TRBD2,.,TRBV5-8,CASSFAGGPTLNEQFF,TGTGCCAGCAGCTTTGCGGGAGGGCCAACTCTCAATGAGCAGTTCTTC
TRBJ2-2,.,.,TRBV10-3,CAISGTQYTGELFF,TGTGCCATCAGCGGGACGCAGTACACCGGGGAGCTGTTTTTT
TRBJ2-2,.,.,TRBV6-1,CASSEGGRQSGELFF,TGTGCCAGCTCCGAAGGAGGGAGGCAATCCGGGGAGCTGTTTTTT
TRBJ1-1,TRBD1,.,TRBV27,CASSLSGGLGDAFF,TGTGCCAGCAGTTTATCAGGGGGCTTGGGGGACGCTTTCTTT
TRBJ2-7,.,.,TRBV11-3,CASSYGRHYEQYF,TGTGCCAGCAGCTATGGACGACACTACGAGCAGTACTTC
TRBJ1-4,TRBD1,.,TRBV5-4,CASRASGTGDEKLFF,TGTGCCAGCAGGGCATCCGGGACAGGTGATGAAAAACTGTTTTTT
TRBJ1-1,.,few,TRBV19,CASSTRRNTEAFF,TGTGCCAGTAGTACGCGAAGAAACACTGAAGCTTTCTTT
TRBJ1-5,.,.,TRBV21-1,CASLNNCNQPQHF,TGTGCCAGCCTAAACAATTGCAATCAGCCCCAGCATTTT
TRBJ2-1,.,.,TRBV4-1,CASSLGAYNEQFF,TGCGCCAGCAGCCTTGGGGCCTACAATGAGCAGTTCTTC
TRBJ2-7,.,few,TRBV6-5,CASSYSNLNEQYF,TGTGCCAGCAGTTACTCGAACCTTAACGAGCAGTACTTC
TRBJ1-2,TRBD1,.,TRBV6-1,CASSEYTGGSKANYGYTF,TGTGCCAGCAGTGAATATACAGGGGGCTCCAAAGCTAACTATGGCTACACCTTC
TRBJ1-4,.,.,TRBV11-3,CASSLRPRATNEKLFF,TGTGCCAGCAGCTTAAGACCGAGGGCTACTAATGAAAAACTGTTTTTT
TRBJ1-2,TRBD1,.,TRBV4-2,CASSQGPRQGRDYGYTF,TGTGCCAGCAGCCAAGGACCGCGACAGGGGAGGGACTATGGCTACACCTTC
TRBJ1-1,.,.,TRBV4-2,CASSQVWMAEAFF,TGTGCCAGCAGCCAAGTTTGGATGGCTGAAGCTTTCTTT
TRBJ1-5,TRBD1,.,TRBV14,CASSHSQGVERQPQHF,TGTGCCAGCAGCCACAGTCAGGGGGTAGAGCGTCAGCCCCAGCATTTT
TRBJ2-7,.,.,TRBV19,CASSILGGGAYEQYF,TGTGCCAGTAGTATTCTGGGAGGGGGGGCCTACGAGCAGTACTTC
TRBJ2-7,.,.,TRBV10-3,CAISESGQGGLLYEQYF,TGTGCCATCAGTGAGTCTGGGCAGGGGGGCCTCCTCTACGAGCAGTACTTC